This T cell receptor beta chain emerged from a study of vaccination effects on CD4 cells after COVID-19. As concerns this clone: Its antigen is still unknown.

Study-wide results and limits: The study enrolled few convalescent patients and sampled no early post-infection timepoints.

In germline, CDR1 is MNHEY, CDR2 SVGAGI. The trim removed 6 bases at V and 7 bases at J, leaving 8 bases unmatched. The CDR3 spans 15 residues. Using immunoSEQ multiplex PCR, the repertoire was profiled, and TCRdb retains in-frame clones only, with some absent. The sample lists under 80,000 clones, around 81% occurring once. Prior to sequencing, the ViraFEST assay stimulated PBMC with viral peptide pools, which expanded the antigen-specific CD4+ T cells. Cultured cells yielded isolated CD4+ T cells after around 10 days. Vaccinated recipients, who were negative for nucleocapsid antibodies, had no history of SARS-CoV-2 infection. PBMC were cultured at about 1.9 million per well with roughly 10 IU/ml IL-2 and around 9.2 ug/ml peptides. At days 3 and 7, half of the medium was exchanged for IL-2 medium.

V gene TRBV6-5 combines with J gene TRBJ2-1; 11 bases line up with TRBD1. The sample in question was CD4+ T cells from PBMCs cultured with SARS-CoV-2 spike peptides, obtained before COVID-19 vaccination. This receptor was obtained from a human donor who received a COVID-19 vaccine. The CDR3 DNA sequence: TGTGCCAGCAGGGCCGGGACAGGGGGGGGTAATGAGCAGTTCTTC. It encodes CASRAGTGGGNEQFF.